The clone carrying this T cell receptor beta chain was observed once. This record belongs to a study of shared T cell receptors in the human thymus. Sequenced by immunoSEQ multiplex PCR; TCRdb stores in-frame clones only, minus some. The sample contains over 65,000 clones, about 95% of which appear only once. The sequence came from a human donor. The specimen was thymocytes.

Written as DNA, the CDR3 is TGTGCCAGCGGGCCGGACAGAAATCAGCCCCAGCATTTT. Translating it yields CASGPDRNQPQHF. This chain links TRBV10-3 with TRBJ1-5; D is possibly TRBD1 (6 bases). CDR1 and CDR2 (germline): ENHRY, SYGVKD. The V end was cut by 10 bases, the J end by 4 bases, with 14 bases between. The CDR3 spans 13 residues.